Included here is one T cell receptor (beta chain) sequence, with context. This clone's antigen is unknown. Base quality data are lacking; no much larger clone is found one base away. Library preparation was by PCR. TCRdb records Illumina HiSeq 4000 as the sequencer. Bulk TCR libraries were prepared as previously described, using TCR primers listed in Table S5. Total RNA was purified with the Qiagen AllPrep DNA/RNA kit. Before analysis, reads from multiple sequencing runs of the same library were pooled. The study's processing was this. Only reads with exact TCR constant sequence were kept, trimmed to 150 nt, and grouped by their 12-nt molecular barcodes. Reads in each barcode group were sub-clustered using a 15% Levenshtein threshold, and a quality-weighted consensus sequence was built for each RNA molecule. Non-functional sequences were discarded, and so were lower-count sequences lying one edit away from another sequence. Based on fitting two negative binomial distributions, any barcode sub-cluster with under 20% of the maximum read count was discarded. TCRdb passed the public sequencing reads through fastp at Q25 and MiXCR, retaining productive beta sequences. Identical CDR3 protein sequences are pooled into one entry, listed with their most common genes and DNA. TCRdb, not the original authors, processed these V and J calls. The sample has about 500,000 distinct CDR3 sequences on record, over 20% of them singletons. The ten most abundant clones make up roughly 0.81% of the sample.

Libraries of naive CD8 T cells were built from anywhere between roughly 18,000 and 1,000,000 sorted cells, with 10%, 30% or 50% of the purified RNA used. Naive CD8 T cells, defined as CD8+CD4-CCR7+CD45RA+, were FACS-sorted into RLT Plus buffer on a BD FACSAria II. To test detection sensitivity, Jurkat RNA equal to around nine TCR copies was added to samples of about 19,000-1,100,000 naive CD8 T cells. Enrichment of CD8 T cells was done with RosetteSep CD8+ T Cell Enrichment Cocktail plus Ficoll-Paque, and ACK red cell lysis came afterward. Based on the germline V gene, the CDR1 and CDR2 sequences are LGHNA and YSLEER. V is cut by 0 bases and J by 7 bases, and the space between the germline ends is 13 bases. The CDR3 goes from the cysteine to the phenylalanine over 16 residues. Only the CDR3 region is kept as DNA, spanning 48 bases read in frame from base 1. These data originate in a study of molecular identifiers for immune sequencing clone quantification (dated by TCRdb to between 2017 and 2018). Background for the entire study: For a replicate experiment, the RNA from either approximately 20,000 or 100,000 naive CD8 T cells was divided into five aliquots, and four of those aliquots went on to sequencing. This methods study benchmarked molecular-identifier clustering-based TCR repertoire sequencing (MIDCIRS) and TCR RNA copy counting, using CD8 T cells to do so. Here is what the overall study found, with its caveats: Identical TCR molecules sharing a barcode could cause highly expanded clone sizes to be underestimated. In CMV-specific effector cells, clones with more than 20 RNA copies contained over 97% of molecules, whereas in naive cells such clones contained under 1% of molecules. When barcode sub-clustering was left out, chimeric consensus sequences inflated TCR diversity, with chimeras reaching as high as 47%. Modeling gave 3 to 3.5 recovered TCR RNA copies per cell versus approximately 10 by digital PCR, implying around 33% capture efficiency. Naive libraries contained spiked-in Jurkat TCR RNA (roughly 10 copies' worth), which is not part of the donor repertoire. A single cell's worth of spiked-in Jurkat TCR RNA was reported detectable even among some 920,000 naive CD8 T cells.

The origin of this receptor is a human donor in good health. Some libraries in this study had Jurkat cell RNA spiked in. The specimen sequenced was naive CD8+ T cells from blood, with Jurkat cell RNA spiked in. The cell subset or site label, read with the paper, signifies: FACS-sorted CD8+CD4-CCR7+CD45RA+ naive T cells. This receptor chain uses TRBV4-3 and TRBJ1-6; tentative D gene TRBD1, with 6 bases matching. CDR3 region: CASSQETGNRNSPLHF. In nucleotides, the sequence is TGCGCCAGCAGCCAAGAAACAGGGAATCGGAATTCACCCCTCCACTTT.